Below, 30 T cell receptor beta chains from the same sample are listed, as sequenced in a study of regulatory T cells in long-lasting Graves disease. As to time point: newly diagnosed GD, antithyroid drugs for less than 3 months. Scientists built the TCR library using RNA that was extracted from PBMCs. Through Arm-PCR of CDR3 regions and iRepertoire HTBI primers, TCR beta libraries were built. TCRdb independently ran MiXCR on the multiplex PCR reads; one entry per CDR3 protein. The table lists under 300,000 distinct CDR3 sequences, around 20% of them singletons, with roughly 23% in the top ten. Sequences were derived from peripheral blood mononuclear cells (PBMCs), sampled at new diagnosis, from a patient treated with antithyroid drugs. The receptors here all came from a female donor with Graves disease.

This clonotype was seen repeatedly, ten times or more. This chain links TRBV12-3 or TRBV12-4 with TRBJ2-2, with D tentatively TRBD1 (5 bases). V lost 3 bases and J 0 bases, leaving 17 bases between the germline ends. The CDR3 runs 18 residues. CDR3 in amino acids: CASSFPTGSKANTGELFF. The CDR3 region has the DNA TGTGCCAGCAGTTTCCCCACAGGCTCCAAAGCGAACACCGGGGAGCTGTTTTTT.

The sample holds many counts of this clonotype. V usage is TRBV15 and J usage is TRBJ2-1; D might be TRBD2 (6 bases). Trimming left V 1 base short and J 6 bases short, with 13 bases between. CDR1 LNHNV and CDR2 YYDKDF come from the germline V gene (reference sequence). The CDR3 length is 15 residues. DNA for the CDR3: TGTGCCACCAGCAGAGGCGGGACTTGGGGCAATGAGCAGTTCTTC. It is translated as CATSRGGTWGNEQFF.

At least ten counts were recorded for this clonotype. The rearrangement joins TRBV6-1 to TRBJ1-1; D call uncertain. Germline V lookup: CDR1 MNHNS, CDR2 SASEGT. V was cut by 7 bases and J by 1 base, with 10 bases left in between. This CDR3 has 13 residues. Written as DNA, the CDR3 is TGTGCCAGCATCCCCGGACCGAACACTGAAGCTTTCTTT. Residues: CASIPGPNTEAFF.

This clonotype was detected ten times or more. The chain carries TRBV3-1 and TRBJ2-3, with 7 bases lining up with TRBD2. The V and J ends lost 1 base and 0 bases, in that order; junction bases with no gene match: 4. The germline CDR1 and CDR2 sequences are LGHDT and YNNKEL (reference sequence). The CDR3 extends over 16 amino acids. CDR3 DNA sequence: TGTGCCAGCAGCCAAGGACTAGCAACTAGCACAGATACGCAGTATTTT. Protein product: CASSQGLATSTDTQYF.

Regarding this clonotype: This likely stems from a read error, as it lies one base from a far larger clone. V gene TRBV2 combines with J gene TRBJ2-1; TRBD1 matches at 9 bases. CDR1 and CDR2 (germline): SNHLY, FYNNEI. This CDR3 region has 12 residues. V lost 5 bases to trimming and J lost 10 bases; unmatched junction nucleotides: 3. The CDR3, as DNA: TGTGCCAGCAGTCAAACAGGGGGCGAGCAGTTCTTC. This encodes CASSQTGGEQFF.

The V gene is TRBV7-9, the J gene TRBJ2-7, with TRBD2 matching over 12 bases. The V gene end was trimmed by 4 bases and the J gene end by 4 bases; junction bases not matched to a gene: 14. The CDR3 loop spans 18 amino acids. The germline CDR1 and CDR2 sequences are SEHNR and FQNEAQ (reference sequence). The CDR3 nucleotides read TGTGCCAGCAGCTCAACTCGCCCTAGCGGGAGGGCCGGGTACGAGCAGTACTTC. Protein: CASSSTRPSGRAGYEQYF.

As concerns this clonotype: This could be a read error, since a much larger clone is one nucleotide away. V and J are TRBV12-3 or TRBV12-4 and TRBJ2-1, with 14 positions matching TRBD2. V trimming: 6 bases; J trimming: 6 bases; junction bases outside the gene matches: 4. The CDR3 extends over 15 amino acids. The CDR3 sequence: CASSSGTSGSNEQFF. CDR3 DNA sequence: TGTGCCAGCAGCTCCGGGACTAGCGGGAGCAATGAGCAGTTCTTC.

This clonotype was seen at least ten times. The chain is built from TRBV15 and TRBJ1-4; D gene uncertain. Trimming cost V 2 bases and J 0 bases, with 10 bases left between them. Germline-derived CDR1 and CDR2 are LNHNV and YYDKDF (reference sequence). The CDR3 sequence is 16 residues long. DNA for the CDR3: TGTGCCACCAGCAGATCTGCAGGTGCAACTAATGAAAAACTGTTTTTT. Translating it yields CATSRSAGATNEKLFF.

In this sample, this clonotype turned up many times. The gene calls are TRBV12-3 or TRBV12-4 and TRBJ2-2, with 7 bases fitting TRBD1. The CDR3 is 13 amino acids. The ends lost 6 bases at V and 4 bases at J; junction bases unmatched: 2. CDR3 region: CASRQGITGELFF. In nucleotides, the CDR3 is TGTGCCAGCAGACAGGGGATCACCGGGGAGCTGTTTTTT.

In this sample, this clonotype turned up many times. The J gene is TRBJ2-5, the V gene TRBV20-1, with TRBD1 matching over 9 bases. Germline CDR1 is DFQATT and CDR2 is SNEGSKA (reference sequence). This CDR3 spans 15 amino acids. The trim removed 1 base at V and 2 bases at J, leaving 5 bases unmatched. Written as DNA, the CDR3 is TGCAGTGCTAGAGTGGGGACAGGGATACAAGAGACCCAGTACTTC. Translated: CSARVGTGIQETQYF.

The table lists this clonotype with many counts. The chain uses TRBV5-8 and TRBJ2-7; the match to TRBD1 covers 9 bases. Germline CDR1 and CDR2: SGHTS and YDEGEE. Trimming at V came to 4 bases and at J to 4 bases, leaving 9 bases not matched to a gene. The CDR3 is 15 amino acids. CDR3: CASSLGTGISYEQYF. The CDR3 DNA sequence: TGTGCCAGCAGCCTCGGGACAGGGATTTCTTACGAGCAGTACTTC.

In its sample, this clonotype was seen many times. This chain links TRBV20-1 with TRBJ1-2; possibly TRBD1 for D (6 bases). The CDR3 has 17 residues. Per germline, CDR1 DFQATT and CDR2 SNEGSKA (reference sequence). V lost 0 bases and J 2 bases, leaving 19 bases between the germline ends. The CDR3 protein is CSARDRGRGSANYGYTF. The CDR3 DNA follows: TGCAGTGCTAGAGATCGGGGGAGGGGGTCGGCAAACTATGGCTACACCTTC.

This clonotype has only a few counts. A single base is all that separates this from a far larger clone, so a read error is likely. J is TRBJ2-1 and V is TRBV11-2; 8 positions agree with TRBD1. Near its end, the DNA agrees better with TRBJ2-5, so the J call may be wrong. Germline V gene lookup returns CDR1 SGHAT and CDR2 FQNNGV. The CDR3 sequence is 15 residues long. DNA of the CDR3: TGTGCCAGCAGCTTCGGACAGGGACACGCGGAGGCCCAGTACTTC. Its protein is CASSFGQGHAEAQYF.

The CDR3 bases are TGTGCCAGCAGGCTCGGACAGCTCTCCTACGAGCAGTACTTC. It codes for CASRLGQLSYEQYF. This chain uses TRBV6-1 with TRBJ2-7, with D possibly being TRBD1 (6 bases). The germline V and J ends were trimmed by 6 bases and 0 bases, with 12 bases remaining between them. The germline gives CDR1 MNHNS, CDR2 SASEGT. The length of the CDR3 is 14 residues.

This clonotype was detected ten times or more. The V call is TRBV2, the J call TRBJ2-3; 9 bases align to TRBD2. The length of the CDR3 is 17 residues. Trimming removed 6 bases from V and 2 bases from J; junction bases left unmatched: 12. Per the germline V gene, CDR1 is SNHLY and CDR2 is FYNNEI. The CDR3 protein is CASSRISRTSDTDTQYF. The CDR3 DNA is TGTGCCAGCAGCCGAATCTCTCGGACTAGCGACACAGATACGCAGTATTTT.

At least ten counts were recorded for this clonotype. The rearrangement links TRBV24-1 to TRBJ1-2, with a weak D call TRBD1 (5 bases). The CDR3 spans 12 residues. Germline assignment: CDR1 KGHDR and CDR2 SFDVKD. The V gene lost 5 bases and the J gene lost 8 bases, with 11 bases spanning the gap. CDR3 residues: CATSGERDGYTF. CDR3 in DNA: TGTGCCACCAGTGGTGAGAGGGACGGCTACACCTTC.

Ten or more counts support this clonotype. DNA for the CDR3: TGTGCCAGCAGCCTTCCCGGGACTTTGATTTCTGGGGCCAACGTCCTGACTTTC. This encodes CASSLPGTLISGANVLTF. The chain uses TRBV14 and TRBJ2-6; D is perhaps TRBD2 (6 bases). Trimming took 4 bases from V and 1 from J, leaving 17 bases between them. This CDR3 spans 18 amino acids. Germline V gene sequence: CDR1 SGHDN, CDR2 FVKESK. The whole variable domain, remainder taken from reference TRBV14 and TRBJ2-6, is EAGVTQFPSHSVIEKGQTVTLRCDPISGHDNLYWYRRVMGKEIKFLLHFVKESKQDESGMPNNRFLAERTGGTYSTLKVQPAELEDSGVYFCASSLPGTLISGANVLTFGAGSRLTVL.

As concerns this clonotype: A read error likely explains this, since a far larger clone differs by one base. This chain joins TRBV6-2 or TRBV6-3 and TRBJ1-1, with D unresolved. The CDR3 consists of 13 residues. CDR1 and CDR2 (germline): MNHEY, SVGEGT. CDR3 in amino acids: CTSSLRTDFEAFF. CDR3 nucleotide sequence: TGTACCAGCAGTTTGCGGACCGATTTCGAAGCTTTCTTT.

For this clonotype: With a much larger clone just one base away, this may be a read error. No conserved phenylalanine or tryptophan ends this CDR3, so it is likely a read error. The rearrangement uses TRBV9 and TRBJ1-5; 8 bases match TRBD1. The CDR3 is 15 residues long. V shed 4 bases and J 1 base; nucleotides not matched to a gene: 4. Germline lookup yields CDR1 SGDLS and CDR2 YYNGEE. The chain's CDR3 is CASSKQGESNQPQHL. The CDR3 DNA reads as TGTGCCAGCAGCAAACAGGGGGAAAGCAATCAGCCCCAGCATTTG.

Many counts were recorded for this clonotype. V usage is TRBV30 and J usage is TRBJ1-6; no clear D. Looked up from germline, CDR1 is GTSNPN and CDR2 is SVGIG (reference sequence). Trimming left V 0 bases short and J 9 bases short, with 15 bases between. The CDR3 covers 15 residues. CDR3 in amino acids: CAWSVSGFTSSPLHF. The CDR3 DNA is TGTGCCTGGAGTGTCTCTGGATTTACGAGTTCACCCCTCCACTTT.

This chain joins TRBV9 and TRBJ1-3, with D uncertain. This CDR3 is built from 13 residues. V was shortened by 4 bases and J by 4 bases, with 9 bases between the two germline ends. The germline gives CDR1 SGDLS, CDR2 YYNGEE. For the CDR3, the DNA is TGTGCCAGCAGCCCCGAGGTAGGAAACACCATATATTTT. Translation gives CASSPEVGNTIYF.

This chain connects TRBV28 to TRBJ2-3, with a weak D call TRBD1 (6 bases). Per germline, CDR1 MDHEN and CDR2 SYDVKM. Trimming left V 4 bases short and J 3 bases short, with 17 bases between. The CDR3 runs to 16 residues. CDR3 coding DNA: TGTGCCAGCAGTTCAAGGAGGACAGATGGGACAGATACGCAGTATTTT. It yields the protein CASSSRRTDGTDTQYF. The variable domain in full, with the rest retrieved from reference TRBV28 and TRBJ2-3, is DVKVTQSSRYLVKRTGEKVFLECVQDMDHENMFWYRQDPGLGLRLIYFSYDVKMKEKGDIPEGYSVSREKKERFSLILESASTNQTSMYLCASSSRRTDGTDTQYFGPGTRLTVL.

The sample holds many counts of this clonotype. This chain links TRBV28 with TRBJ1-1; D is unresolved. CDR1 is MDHEN, CDR2 SYDVKM, per germline. This CDR3 contains 14 residues. Trimming stripped 6 bases from V and 3 bases from J, with 14 bases between. The CDR3: CASSLGRRDTEAFF. CDR3 bases: TGTGCCAGCAGCCTTGGGCGTAGGGACACTGAAGCTTTCTTT.

This clonotype was observed many times. The chain combines TRBV7-8 with TRBJ2-4; tentatively, D is TRBD2 (6 bases). Germline CDR1 is SGHVS and CDR2 is FQNEAQ. CDR3 length equals 19 residues. V lost 1 base and J lost 0, with 19 bases in between. CDR3 nucleotides: TGTGCCAGCAGCTTAGGGCGGGAATTGGCGGTCGTAGCCAAAAACATTCAGTACTTC. Protein: CASSLGRELAVVAKNIQYF.

The chain employs TRBV7-8 and TRBJ2-7; D possibly corresponds to TRBD2 (7 bases). Trimming removed 1 base from V and 6 bases from J, with 25 bases in between. In germline, CDR1 is SGHVS, CDR2 FQNEAQ. This CDR3 contains 18 residues. The CDR3 DNA sequence: TGTGCCAGCAGCTTAGGGGGAGAGGTGGGGGGGCCCTGGGGCGAGCAGTACTTC. Translated: CASSLGGEVGGPWGEQYF.

There are many counts of this clonotype. The chain's CDR3 is CASSPNDRSPLHF. The CDR3 bases are TGCGCCAGCAGCCCAAATGACCGATCACCCCTCCACTTT. This chain joins TRBV5-1 and TRBJ1-6; D unclear. The CDR3 length is 13 residues. Trimming removed 4 bases at V and 10 bases at J, with 12 bases between. Germline CDR1 reads SGHRS; CDR2 reads YFSETQ.

The chain joins TRBV9 to TRBJ2-5; 7 bases fit TRBD2. Germline-derived CDR1 and CDR2 are SGDLS and YYNGEE. V trimming: 3 bases; J trimming: 2 bases; junction bases outside the gene matches: 4. The length of the CDR3 is 14 residues. CDR3 nucleotide sequence: TGTGCCAGCAGCGACGCTAGCGGTCAAGAGACCCAGTACTTC. Encoded protein: CASSDASGQETQYF. Together with reference TRBV9 and TRBJ2-5, the CDR3 gives the full variable domain: DSGVTQTPKHLITATGQRVTLRCSPRSGDLSVYWYQQSLDQGLQFLIQYYNGEERAKGNILERFSAQQFPDLHSELNLSSLELGDSALYFCASSDASGQETQYFGPGTRLLVL.

The CDR3 bases are TGTGCCAGCAGTTTTCTGTTACTAGCGGGGGGGAATGAGCAGTTCTTC. Translation gives CASSFLLLAGGNEQFF. The genes are TRBV12-3 or TRBV12-4 and TRBJ2-1; the match to TRBD2 covers 13 bases. V shed 3 bases, J shed 7 bases, and the junction held 6 bases outside the gene matches. The length of the CDR3 is 16 residues.

This clonotype was counted at least ten times. The chain combines TRBV28 with TRBJ1-2; D unresolved. Between the trimmed V and J ends, which lost 5 bases and 2 bases, there was a span of 12 bases. The CDR3 is 14 residues long. Germline-derived CDR1 and CDR2 are MDHEN and SYDVKM. The CDR3 protein is CASSLRTGNYGYTF. In DNA form, the CDR3 reads TGTGCCAGCAGTCTTAGGACGGGGAACTATGGCTACACCTTC.

This clonotype was seen repeatedly, ten times or more. Compared with germline, one end of the junction differs, possibly owing to a read error. The chain recombines TRBV20-1 with TRBJ1-2; maybe TRBD1 (5 bases). This CDR3 has 14 residues. CDR1 DFQATT and CDR2 SNEGSKA come from the germline V gene (reference sequence). The CDR3 DNA is TGCAGTTCTAGGTCTGGGCAGGGTAACTATGGCTACACCTTC. Translating gives CSSRSGQGNYGYTF.